These 22 T cell receptor beta chains originate from one sample sequenced in a study of cytomegalovirus exposure and HLA in healthy donors. A multiplex PCR was run with 60 Vbeta primers and 13 Jbeta primers. Only in-frame clones appear in the TCRdb table, and some are missing; sequencing was by immunoSEQ multiplex PCR. The profile covers about 180,000 clones, with less than 80% appearing a single time and roughly 0.64% taken by the ten largest. The sample taken for sequencing was PBMCs. The receptors come from a woman aged 40 to 55 in good health and CMV-seronegative.

This sequence joins TRBV6-1 and TRBJ1-6; maybe TRBD1 (6 bases). CDR1 and CDR2 (germline): MNHNS, SASEGT. The length of the CDR3 is 15 residues. Trimming took off 6 bases at V and 0 bases at J, with 9 bases between the two ends. CDR3 in amino acids: CASSSDSSYNSPLHF. The CDR3 DNA sequence: TGTGCCAGCAGCTCGGACAGCTCCTATAATTCACCCCTCCACTTT.

V usage is TRBV5-4 and J usage is TRBJ2-7; 15 bases align to TRBD2. CDR3 length: 20 amino acids. The V gene end was trimmed by 4 bases and the J gene end by 0 bases; junction bases not matched to a gene: 14. Germline V gene sequence: CDR1 SGHNT, CDR2 YYREEE (reference sequence). CDR3 coding DNA: TGTGCCAGCAGCCCCCCCCCAGGGACTAGCGGGAGGTCCCACTCCTACGAGCAGTACTTC. Its translation: CASSPPPGTSGRSHSYEQYF.

The chain links TRBV28 to TRBJ1-5; unclear D gene. CDR1 is MDHEN, CDR2 SYDVKM, per germline. Trimming pared 3 bases from V and 8 bases from J, leaving 8 bases between. The CDR3 covers 12 residues. The CDR3: CASSFTREPQHF. The CDR3 DNA sequence: TGTGCCAGCAGTTTTACCCGGGAGCCCCAGCATTTT.

This chain uses TRBV27 with TRBJ1-1; 9 bases are a match to TRBD1. Trimming removed 2 bases from V and 4 bases from J; junction bases left unmatched: 14. Germline CDR1 is MNHEY and CDR2 is SMNVEV (reference sequence). The CDR3 totals 18 residues. The CDR3 nucleotides read TGTGCCAGCAGTTTAGCGGACCGGGACAGGGAAGATGGCACTGAAGCTTTCTTT. It encodes CASSLADRDREDGTEAFF.

The chain couples TRBV19 to TRBJ2-2, with D tentatively TRBD1 (6 bases). Per germline, CDR1 LNHDA and CDR2 SQIVND (reference sequence). The CDR3 loop spans 14 amino acids. V dropped 6 bases and J dropped 2 bases, with 10 bases sitting between them. This CDR3 reads CASRLDSNTGELFF. Written as DNA, the CDR3 is TGTGCCAGTAGGTTGGACAGCAACACCGGGGAGCTGTTTTTT.

The chain recombines TRBV11-2 with TRBJ1-4; 11 bases line up with TRBD1. With V trimmed by 5 bases and J by 7 bases, 6 bases remained unmatched. Per the germline V gene, CDR1 is SGHAT and CDR2 is FQNNGV. There are 15 residues in the CDR3. The CDR3 reads CASSPGQGAGEKLFF. CDR3 DNA: TGTGCCAGCAGCCCAGGACAGGGGGCGGGTGAAAAACTGTTTTTT.

In this sample, this clone turned up a few times. The V gene is TRBV4-3, the J gene TRBJ2-7; D unresolved. V shed 1 base and J shed 7 bases, with 11 bases lying between them. This CDR3 has 13 residues. Germline loops: CDR1 LGHNA, CDR2 YSLEER. CDR3 coding DNA: TGCGCCAGCAGCCAAGGTGACTTATCTGAGCAGTACTTC. Its translation is CASSQGDLSEQYF.

This chain joins TRBV5-1 and TRBJ2-5, with a possible D match to TRBD1 (6 bases). V gave up 4 bases and J gave up 4 bases, with 17 bases separating them. This CDR3 is 15 amino acids long. The V gene's germline CDR1 is SGHRS and CDR2 YFSETQ. The CDR3 region has the DNA TGCGCCAGCAGCCCGGACGGGGTAGGGGGAGAGACCCAGTACTTC. It is translated as CASSPDGVGGETQYF. The full variable domain, with the rest looked up from reference TRBV5-1 and TRBJ2-5, is KAGVTQTPRYLIKTRGQQVTLSCSPISGHRSVSWYQQTPGQGLQFLFEYFSETQRNKGNFPGRFSGRQFSNSRSEMNVSTLELGDSALYLCASSPDGVGGETQYFGPGTRLLVL.

The chain is built from TRBV5-1 and TRBJ1-3, with D perhaps TRBD1 (5 bases). Germline V lookup: CDR1 SGHRS, CDR2 YFSETQ. The ends were cut back, 0 bases at V and 3 bases at J, with 10 bases in the middle. The CDR3 length is 15 residues. The DNA for the CDR3 is TGCGCCAGCAGCTTGGCGGGGGTCAATGGAAACACCATATATTTT. It yields the protein CASSLAGVNGNTIYF.

The chain couples TRBV19 to TRBJ2-2; 8 nucleotides agree with TRBD2. This CDR3 has 13 amino acids. Trimming removed 3 bases from V and 6 bases from J; junction bases left unmatched: 0. Germline V lookup: CDR1 LNHDA, CDR2 SQIVND (reference sequence). The CDR3 spells CASSMRGAGELFF. CDR3 DNA sequence: TGTGCCAGTAGTATGCGGGGGGCCGGGGAGCTGTTTTTT.

The V call is TRBV11-3, the J call TRBJ1-1; 10 bases are shared with TRBD1. The germline gives CDR1 SGHNT, CDR2 YENEEA. This CDR3 region has 14 residues. J gave up 5 bases and V 5 bases, and 5 bases lay outside the gene matches. The CDR3 DNA reads as TGTGCCAGCAGCCGGACAGGGGGGAAGACTGAAGCTTTCTTT. This codes for CASSRTGGKTEAFF.

Regarding this clone: The junction departs from the called germline gene at one end, perhaps through a read error. The gene calls are TRBV27 and TRBJ2-5, with 7 bases that match TRBD2. CDR1 and CDR2 (germline): MNHEY, SMNVEV (reference sequence). The CDR3 is 11 amino acids. This CDR3 reads CASGPTGGMHF. The CDR3 nucleotides are TGTGCCAGCGGCCCGACGGGGGGTATGCACTTC.

V and J are TRBV19 and TRBJ1-5; no firm D call. With 2 bases removed from V and 4 bases from J, the gap between germline ends came to 9 bases. The CDR3 contains 14 residues. The germline gives CDR1 LNHDA, CDR2 SQIVND (reference sequence). The CDR3 DNA reads as TGTGCCAGTAGTATAAACCCAACTAATCAGCCCCAGCATTTT. Residues: CASSINPTNQPQHF.

The chain uses TRBV14 and TRBJ1-1, with D possibly being TRBD1 (6 bases). V dropped 4 bases and J dropped 0 bases, with 21 bases sitting between them. The CDR3 runs to 18 residues. The germline gives CDR1 SGHDN, CDR2 FVKESK. CDR3 loop: CASSRRGRQGLMNTEAFF. The CDR3 bases are TGTGCCAGCAGCCGCAGAGGGCGGCAGGGGTTGATGAACACTGAAGCTTTCTTT.

This clone showed up just once. This sequence joins TRBV5-6 and TRBJ2-7, with D perhaps matching TRBD1 (7 bases). Germline V gives CDR1 SGHDT, CDR2 YYEEEE. This CDR3 spans 16 amino acids. V gave up 4 bases and J gave up 4 bases, with 21 bases separating them. The CDR3 DNA is TGTGCCAGCAGCCCCGGGGGCGGGACAGCAAGATACGAGCAGTACTTC. This translates into CASSPGGGTARYEQYF.

The rearrangement uses TRBV2 and TRBJ2-7; D is unresolved. CDR1 is SNHLY, CDR2 FYNNEI, per germline. The V end was cut by 6 bases, the J end by 1 base, with 7 bases between. The CDR3 sequence is 12 residues long. The CDR3 loop is CASSSDSYEQYF. CDR3 sequence (DNA): TGTGCCAGCAGCAGCGATTCCTACGAGCAGTACTTC.

The chain has TRBV6-5 and TRBJ2-6, with 10 bases aligning to TRBD1. CDR1 and CDR2 (germline): MNHEY, SVGAGI. The length of the CDR3 is 16 residues. J gave up 2 bases and V 3 bases, and 1 base lay outside the gene matches. The CDR3, as DNA: TGTGCCAGCAGTTATGGGACAGGGGCTGGGGCCAACGTCCTGACTTTC. Protein: CASSYGTGAGANVLTF.

The chain links TRBV15 to TRBJ1-2; D perhaps matches TRBD1 (5 bases). The germline CDR1 and CDR2 sequences are LNHNV and YYDKDF (reference sequence). The CDR3 extends over 13 amino acids. Trimming took off 3 bases at V and 5 bases at J, with 10 bases between the two ends. The CDR3 sequence is CATSRGGSYGYTF. The CDR3 DNA sequence: TGTGCCACCAGCAGGGGGGGATCGTATGGCTACACCTTC.

This clone has a single count. The chain has TRBV11-3 and TRBJ2-7; possible D gene TRBD2, 6 bases. CDR3 length equals 12 residues. The V gene lost 4 bases and the J gene lost 6 bases, with 10 bases spanning the gap. Germline V gene data show CDR1 as SGHNT and CDR2 as YENEEA. CDR3 nucleotides: TGTGCCAGCAGCTGGGGAGGATCCGAGCAGTACTTC. This gives the protein CASSWGGSEQYF.

A few counts support this clone. This chain joins TRBV13 and TRBJ1-1; 9 bases are a match to TRBD1. The CDR3 is 16 residues long. Germline CDR1 is PRHDT and CDR2 is FYEKMQ (reference sequence). V trimming: 3 bases; J trimming: 6 bases; junction bases outside the gene matches: 11. In DNA form, the CDR3 reads TGTGCCAGCAGCTTTTATCCCGGGACAGGGCCCCCTGAAGCTTTCTTT. Translated: CASSFYPGTGPPEAFF.

This clone has only one observation. The chain is built from TRBV4-2 and TRBJ2-1, with TRBD2 matching 11 bases. This CDR3 contains 18 residues. Germline loops: CDR1 LGHNA, CDR2 YNFKEQ. With V trimmed by 1 base and J by 3 bases, 8 bases remained unmatched. This CDR3 reads CASSQGLAGGPFYNEQFF. CDR3 coding DNA: TGTGCCAGCAGCCAAGGGCTAGCGGGAGGCCCCTTCTACAATGAGCAGTTCTTC.

The gene calls are TRBV7-9 and TRBJ2-7; tentative D call: TRBD1 (6 bases). The CDR3 sequence is 13 residues long. V lost 6 bases, J lost 7 bases, and 16 bases lay in between. Looked up from germline, CDR1 is SEHNR and CDR2 is FQNEAQ (reference sequence). The CDR3 sequence is CASSFEQGTEQYF. The CDR3 DNA is TGTGCCAGCAGTTTCGAACAGGGTACGGAGCAGTACTTC.